This T cell receptor (beta chain) was recorded in a study of T-cell reconstitution after alpha-beta-depleted transplantation in children. CDR3 length: 13 amino acids. V lost 5 bases, J lost 0 bases, and 8 bases lay in between. Germline CDR1 MNHNY, CDR2 SVGAGI (reference sequence). Preparation of the TCRbeta library used unique molecular identifiers. TCRdb fed the PCR reads into MiXCR, producing one record per CDR3 protein. This sample yields over 550,000 distinct CDR3 sequences, of which roughly a tenth are seen a single time; less than 4.5% belongs to the top ten. This specimen was PBMCs from the stem cell graft donor, taken from the stem cell graft. The clonotype comes from a human donor who donated a stem cell graft to a child with acute myeloid leukemia. The chain uses TRBV6-6 and TRBJ2-7; D possibly matches TRBD1 or TRBD2 (5 bases each). CDR3 in amino acids: CASSRDGSYEQYF. The DNA for the CDR3 is TGTGCCAGCAGTAGGGACGGCTCCTACGAGCAGTACTTC.